This TCR beta chain was identified during a study of cytomegalovirus exposure and HLA in healthy donors. Study-wide background: The 110 or so validation repertoires used a platform that matched the one used for the 600 to 700 first-cohort repertoires, as a later analysis reported. Whole-study findings and limits: In vitro data verified three CMV-associated chains as specific for CMV antigens. Cytomegalovirus association was listed for approximately 150 TCR beta chains. Most TCR sequences proved rare, with some public TCRs found in many donors.

Trimming removed 4 bases from V and 7 bases from J; junction bases left unmatched: 9. This CDR3 has 14 residues. CDR1 and CDR2 (germline): SGDLS, YYNGEE. Using immunoSEQ multiplex PCR, the repertoire was profiled, and TCRdb retains in-frame clones only, with some absent. The sample lists some 170,000 clones, 85% occurring once. Notes on this clone: The antigen is unknown.

The chain couples TRBV9 to TRBJ2-7; the match to TRBD1 covers 9 bases. The source material was PBMCs. The sequence came from a man aged 25-40 years in good health and CMV-seropositive. This chain's CDR3 is CASSTGQGAGEQYF. CDR3 DNA: TGTGCCAGCAGCACGGGACAGGGAGCGGGAGAGCAGTACTTC.